These T cell receptor beta chains were read from a single sample in a study of OX40 agonist ivuxolimab in advanced cancers. The table came from immunoSEQ multiplex PCR; TCRdb's copy has only in-frame clones and leaves some out. The data contain more than 60,000 clones, about 87% of them singletons. This specimen consisted of CD4+ or CD8+ T cells sorted from blood, obtained in a trial of the OX40 agonist ivuxolimab. The receptor source for this set is an adult with an advanced solid tumor such as melanoma, head and neck, liver or kidney cancer. Each CDR3 is given with its conserved first and last residue. Each record gives: clone size, V gene, J gene, D gene, CDR3 protein, CDR3 DNA. The D gene is left open where the match is weak. Clone sizes are given selectively: once, few, many, or a class where the clone is expanded.

clone size: few
V gene: TRBV7-3
J gene: TRBJ1-1
D gene: -
CDR3 protein: CASSLSVLSTEAFF
CDR3 DNA: TGTGCCAGCAGCTTAAGTGTCCTAAGTACTGAAGCTTTCTTT

clone size: -
V gene: TRBV28
J gene: TRBJ2-2
D gene: TRBD2
CDR3 protein: CASISGTLYTGELFF
CDR3 DNA: TGTGCAAGCATAAGCGGGACCCTCTACACCGGGGAGCTGTTTTTT

clone size: once
V gene: TRBV7-5
J gene: TRBJ1-5
D gene: -
CDR3 protein: CVRSSTRAGSNQPQHF
CDR3 DNA: TGTGTCAGAAGCTCCACCCGGGCAGGAAGCAATCAGCCCCAGCATTTT

clone size: -
V gene: TRBV28
J gene: TRBJ1-1
D gene: TRBD1
CDR3 protein: CASSFGQGNTEAFF
CDR3 DNA: TGTGCCAGCAGCTTTGGACAGGGGAACACTGAAGCTTTCTTT

clone size: once
V gene: TRBV18
J gene: TRBJ1-1
D gene: -
CDR3 protein: CASSPPETGSMNTEAFF
CDR3 DNA: TGTGCCAGCTCACCACCGGAGACAGGTTCAATGAACACTGAAGCTTTCTTT

clone size: -
V gene: TRBV13
J gene: TRBJ1-3
D gene: -
CDR3 protein: CASSLQDRSGNTIYF
CDR3 DNA: TGTGCCAGCAGCTTACAGGACCGCTCTGGAAACACCATATATTTT

clone size: -
V gene: TRBV28
J gene: TRBJ1-2
D gene: -
CDR3 protein: CASSPAGTNRYGYTF
CDR3 DNA: TGTGCCAGCAGCCCAGCCGGGACAAATCGCTATGGCTACACCTTC

clone size: -
V gene: TRBV10-3
J gene: TRBJ1-5
D gene: -
CDR3 protein: CAISESGDQPQHF
CDR3 DNA: TGTGCCATCAGTGAGTCTGGGGATCAGCCCCAGCATTTT

clone size: -
V gene: TRBV5-1
J gene: TRBJ2-6
D gene: -
CDR3 protein: CASRPTRSGANVLTF
CDR3 DNA: TGCGCCAGCAGACCGACGCGCTCTGGGGCCAACGTCCTGACTTTC

clone size: -
V gene: TRBV6-6
J gene: TRBJ1-3
D gene: -
CDR3 protein: CASSYSARLDTIYF
CDR3 DNA: TGTGCCAGCAGTTACTCGGCTCGATTAGACACCATATATTTT

clone size: -
V gene: TRBV28
J gene: TRBJ1-1
D gene: -
CDR3 protein: CASSPQRTEAFF
CDR3 DNA: TGTGCCAGCAGTCCCCAGAGGACTGAAGCTTTCTTT

clone size: -
V gene: TRBV5-1
J gene: TRBJ2-7
D gene: -
CDR3 protein: CASRKEGASEQYF
CDR3 DNA: TGCGCCAGCAGGAAAGAGGGCGCGTCCGAGCAGTACTTC

clone size: once
V gene: TRBV18
J gene: TRBJ1-1
D gene: TRBD1
CDR3 protein: CASSLPDRGPTEAFF
CDR3 DNA: TGTGCCAGCTCACTCCCGGACAGGGGACCCACTGAAGCTTTCTTT

clone size: -
V gene: TRBV2
J gene: TRBJ1-1
D gene: -
CDR3 protein: CASSLEGVRTEAFF
CDR3 DNA: TGTGCCAGCAGTCTGGAAGGCGTCAGGACTGAAGCTTTCTTT

clone size: -
V gene: TRBV7-3
J gene: TRBJ2-7
D gene: -
CDR3 protein: CASSLDRDTYEQYF
CDR3 DNA: TGTGCCAGCAGCTTGGACCGGGACACCTACGAGCAGTACTTC

clone size: -
V gene: TRBV5-1
J gene: TRBJ2-7
D gene: -
CDR3 protein: CASSFGYPMDEQYF
CDR3 DNA: TGCGCCAGCAGCTTTGGCTATCCCATGGACGAGCAGTACTTC